Presented here are 18 T cell receptor beta chains from one specimen sequenced in a study of T cell repertoires in cytomegalovirus infection. TCRdb reprocessed the reads via MiXCR and lists one record per CDR3 protein. There are 650,000 to 900,000 distinct CDR3 sequences in the sample; around a third occur only once, and around 12% lies in the top ten. Their antigens are not known. This specimen consisted of cultured CD8+ T cells from PBMCs, obtained from culture after CMV antigen stimulation. The receptors originated from a human donor in good health (CMV status not recorded). Some clones in this sample may be carry-over from other donors' samples.

V gene TRBV6-1 combines with J gene TRBJ1-2, with unresolved D. V lost 0 bases, J lost 5 bases, and 7 bases lay in between. Germline V gene data show CDR1 as MNHNS and CDR2 as SASEGT. The CDR3 is 13 amino acids. CDR3 residues: CASSEASRYGYTF. The CDR3 DNA follows: TGTGCCAGCAGTGAAGCGTCGCGGTATGGCTACACCTTC.

The genes are TRBV6-8 and TRBJ2-1; D is unclear. The CDR3 contains 16 residues. Germline values: CDR1 MNHGY, CDR2 SAAAGT. The ends were cut back, 5 bases at V and 1 base at J, with 15 bases in the middle. The CDR3 loop is CASSPSGASSYNEQFF. CDR3 nucleotide sequence: TGTGCCAGCAGTCCATCCGGCGCCTCTTCCTACAATGAGCAGTTCTTC.

The V gene is TRBV2, the J gene TRBJ2-5, with 12 positions matching TRBD2. V was pared by 8 bases and J by 5 bases, with 12 bases of the junction left unmatched. The length of the CDR3 is 16 residues. In germline, CDR1 is SNHLY, CDR2 FYNNEI. As DNA, the CDR3 is TGTGCCAGCTGCCCTTTTCTAGCGGGGGGGCAGGAGACCCAGTACTTC. This sequence encodes CASCPFLAGGQETQYF.

The chain carries TRBV19 and TRBJ1-5, with D perhaps TRBD1 (6 bases). CDR3 length: 15 amino acids. Trimming stripped 5 bases from V and 4 bases from J, with 15 bases between. Germline CDR1 is LNHDA and CDR2 is SQIVND (reference sequence). The CDR3 spells CASSYIRDKNQPQHF. The CDR3 nucleotides read TGTGCCAGTAGTTACATCCGGGACAAAAATCAGCCCCAGCATTTT.

This clonotype appeared many times. The J gene is TRBJ1-1, the V gene TRBV27; D unclear. With 6 bases removed from V and 0 bases from J, the gap between germline ends came to 8 bases. The germline CDR1 and CDR2 sequences are MNHEY and SMNVEV (reference sequence). This CDR3 spans 13 amino acids. The CDR3 DNA reads as TGTGCCAGCAGCTTAGGGTTGAACACTGAAGCTTTCTTT. The encoded protein is CASSLGLNTEAFF.

This clonotype has at least ten counts. CDR3 region: CASSSNHDSPNTEAFF. CDR3 sequence (DNA): TGTGCCAGCAGCTCAAACCACGACAGCCCAAACACTGAAGCTTTCTTT. J is TRBJ1-1 and V is TRBV7-9; D possibly corresponds to TRBD1 (5 bases). CDR3 length: 16 amino acids. The germline V and J ends were trimmed by 4 bases and 2 bases, with 17 bases remaining between them. Germline-derived CDR1 and CDR2 are SEHNR and FQNEAQ (reference sequence).

This clonotype showed up just a few times. The chain combines TRBV7-9 with TRBJ2-1; TRBD1 matches 7 bases. Germline loops: CDR1 SEHNR, CDR2 FQNEAQ (reference sequence). This CDR3 comprises 16 residues. Unmatched junction bases numbered 16, after V lost 6 bases and J lost 8 bases. The DNA of the CDR3 is TGTGCCAGCAGAGGATCCTCCGGGACAGTCCTTTATGAGCAGTTCTTC. It encodes CASRGSSGTVLYEQFF.

This clonotype was seen a single time. This sequence joins TRBV12-5 and TRBJ2-7; D ambiguous. V lost 5 bases and J lost 3, with 14 bases in between. This CDR3 is built from 14 residues. Germline V CDR1 and CDR2: LGHNT, FRNRAP. This CDR3 reads CASGPLGKRYEQYF. In nucleotides, the CDR3 is TGTGCTAGTGGTCCCCTTGGAAAGCGCTACGAGCAGTACTTC.

This clonotype was picked up a small number of times. This chain connects TRBV10-3 to TRBJ1-2, with 7 bases identical to TRBD1. The CDR3 length is 11 residues. The ends lost 9 bases at V and 8 bases at J; junction bases unmatched: 6. Germline CDR1 is ENHRY and CDR2 is SYGVKD. This CDR3 is CAIQDRDGYTF. The CDR3 DNA reads as TGTGCCATTCAAGACAGGGACGGCTACACCTTC.

The gene calls are TRBV2 and TRBJ1-1, with a weak D call TRBD1 (6 bases). Germline-derived CDR1 and CDR2 are SNHLY and FYNNEI. V was shortened by 6 bases and J by 5 bases, with 16 bases between the two germline ends. The CDR3 totals 14 residues. The CDR3 here is CASRRDTTLTEAFF. The CDR3 coding sequence is TGTGCCAGCAGAAGGGACACTACGTTGACTGAAGCTTTCTTT.

The DNA for the CDR3 is TGCGCCAGCAGCCAGGCCCCTAGCGGGGGGGCCAATGAGCAGTTCTTC. This gives the protein CASSQAPSGGANEQFF. The chain uses TRBV4-1 and TRBJ2-1; 12 bases are a match to TRBD2. Looked up from germline, CDR1 is MGHRA and CDR2 is YSYEKL. Trimming at V came to 3 bases and at J to 6 bases, leaving 6 bases not matched to a gene. CDR3 length: 16 amino acids.

This clonotype was observed a few times. The chain couples TRBV6-2 or TRBV6-3 to TRBJ2-1, with TRBD1 as a possible D gene (6 bases). The ends were cut back, 5 bases at V and 3 bases at J, with 14 bases in the middle. The CDR3 consists of 15 residues. From germline, CDR1 is MNHEY and CDR2 SVGEGT. This CDR3 reads CASSNGTWFYNEQFF. CDR3 nucleotides: TGTGCCAGCAGTAACGGGACATGGTTCTACAATGAGCAGTTCTTC.

J is TRBJ2-2 and V is TRBV24-1; unclear D gene. Trimming stripped 9 bases from V and 4 bases from J, with 5 bases between. Per the germline V gene, CDR1 is KGHDR and CDR2 is SFDVKD. There are 11 residues in the CDR3. As DNA, the CDR3 is TGTGCCACCGGGATCACCGGGGAGCTGTTTTTT. It yields the protein CATGITGELFF.

This clonotype was recorded a few times. V usage is TRBV7-9 and J usage is TRBJ2-2; D assignment may be TRBD1 or TRBD2 (5 bases each). The CDR3 sequence is 17 residues long. Germline V gives CDR1 SEHNR, CDR2 FQNEAQ (reference sequence). The CDR3 sequence: CAALRGAVQSNTGELFF. In DNA, the CDR3 is TGTGCGGCACTCCGAGGGGCAGTGCAATCGAACACCGGGGAGCTGTTTTTT.

In its sample, this clonotype was seen many times. The rearrangement links TRBV7-8 to TRBJ2-1, with TRBD2 matching 12 bases. Germline V CDR1 and CDR2: SGHVS, FQNEAQ. This CDR3 contains 19 residues. The trim removed 1 base at V and 0 bases at J, leaving 7 bases unmatched. The CDR3 DNA reads TGTGCCAGCAGCTTAGAACTAGCGGGGGGACTCCTCTCCTACAATGAGCAGTTCTTC. Encoded protein: CASSLELAGGLLSYNEQFF. Full variable domain (missing parts from reference TRBV7-8 and TRBJ2-1): GAGVSQSPRYKVAKRGQDVALRCDPISGHVSLFWYQQALGQGPEFLTYFQNEAQLDKSGLPSDRFFAERPEGSVSTLKIQRTQQEDSAVYLCASSLELAGGLLSYNEQFFGPGTRLTVL.

This chain uses TRBV7-6 with TRBJ2-5; possibly TRBD2 for D (6 bases). The CDR3 is 16 amino acids. Germline V gene lookup returns CDR1 SGHVS and CDR2 FNYEAQ. With 1 base removed from V and 1 base from J, the gap between germline ends came to 13 bases. The CDR3 nucleotides are TGTGCCAGCAGCTTAGATGTGGAGGGGAGCCAAGAGACCCAGTACTTC. Encoded protein: CASSLDVEGSQETQYF.

V is TRBV4-1 and J is TRBJ2-1, with D unclear. Germline lookup yields CDR1 MGHRA and CDR2 YSYEKL. The CDR3 covers 15 residues. V dropped 2 bases and J dropped 3 bases, with 11 bases sitting between them. CDR3 residues: CASSQWVEGYNEQFF. The CDR3 coding sequence is TGCGCCAGCAGCCAATGGGTTGAAGGCTACAATGAGCAGTTCTTC.

The chain recombines TRBV12-3 or TRBV12-4 with TRBJ2-5; D might be TRBD2 (7 bases). The V gene lost 7 bases and the J gene lost 5 bases, with 17 bases spanning the gap. The CDR3 has 14 amino acids. CDR3 DNA sequence: TGTGCCAGCATCCTGGAGGGGGGGGGGGAGACCCAGTACTTC. Translated, it gives CASILEGGGETQYF.